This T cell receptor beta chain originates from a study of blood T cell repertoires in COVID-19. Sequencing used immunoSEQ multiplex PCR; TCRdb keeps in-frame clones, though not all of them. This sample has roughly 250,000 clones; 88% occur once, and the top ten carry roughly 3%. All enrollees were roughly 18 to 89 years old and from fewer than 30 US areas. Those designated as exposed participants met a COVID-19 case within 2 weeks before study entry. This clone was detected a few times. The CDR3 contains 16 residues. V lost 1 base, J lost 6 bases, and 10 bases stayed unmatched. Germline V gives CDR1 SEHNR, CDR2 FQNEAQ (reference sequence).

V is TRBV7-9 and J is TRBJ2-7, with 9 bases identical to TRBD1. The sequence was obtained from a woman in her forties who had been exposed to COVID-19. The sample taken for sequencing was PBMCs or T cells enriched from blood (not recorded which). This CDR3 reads CASSLDPGQGTVEQYF. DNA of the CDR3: TGTGCCAGCAGCTTAGACCCGGGACAGGGAACGGTCGAGCAGTACTTC.